One sample yielded the 27 T cell receptor beta chains listed below, sequenced in a study of CD8+ T cells in alopecia areata. Stated treatment: oral pan-JAK inhibitor, 5-10 mg twice daily. Following extraction, RNA underwent reverse transcription to cDNA, which served as the sequencing template. Sequencing was performed with immunoSEQ multiplex PCR; in TCRdb, only in-frame clones are kept and a portion is missing. The sample has 120,000 or so clones, about 59% seen once. This specimen consisted of CD4+ T cells sorted from blood, obtained at week 4, from a patient treated with tofacitinib. The source is a human donor with alopecia areata.

This chain joins TRBV7-2 and TRBJ1-2; D may be TRBD1 (5 bases). The V gene's germline CDR1 is SGHTA and CDR2 FQGNSA. The CDR3 is 13 amino acids. V was trimmed by 2 bases and J by 3 bases, leaving 7 bases between them. The CDR3 is CASSLRGDYGYTF. The CDR3 DNA reads as TGTGCCAGCAGCTTAAGGGGTGACTATGGCTACACCTTC.

This chain joins TRBV7-2 and TRBJ2-1; D ambiguous. The ends were cut back, 1 base at V and 7 bases at J, with 11 bases in the middle. CDR1 and CDR2 (germline): SGHTA, FQGNSA. The CDR3 sequence is 14 residues long. The DNA of the CDR3 is TGTGCCAGCAGCTTAGATTTTAGTGAGAATGAGCAGTTCTTC. It encodes CASSLDFSENEQFF. Drawing the rest from reference TRBV7-2 and TRBJ2-1, the complete variable domain is GAGVSQSPSNKVTEKGKDVELRCDPISGHTALYWYRQSLGQGLEFLIYFQGNSAPDKSGLPSDRFSAERTGGSVSTLTIQRTQQEDSAVYLCASSLDFSENEQFFGPGTRLTVL.

The gene calls are TRBV30 and TRBJ1-5; 10 bases map to TRBD1. Germline CDR1 GTSNPN, CDR2 SVGIG (reference sequence). The CDR3 is made up of 15 amino acids. J gave up 5 bases and V 2 bases, and 6 bases lay outside the gene matches. The CDR3 here is CAWSWGGQGDQPQHF. CDR3 DNA sequence: TGTGCCTGGAGTTGGGGTGGACAGGGGGATCAGCCCCAGCATTTT.

J is TRBJ1-2 and V is TRBV6-5, with TRBD1 as a possible D gene (6 bases). Germline assignment: CDR1 MNHEY and CDR2 SVGAGI. Trimming left V 5 bases short and J 8 bases short, with 21 bases between. CDR3 length: 15 amino acids. Written as DNA, the CDR3 is TGTGCCAGCAGTAAGCGTAACAGGGATAGAGGAGGCTACACCTTC. Amino acids: CASSKRNRDRGGYTF.

The J gene is TRBJ2-7, the V gene TRBV29-1, with D possibly matching TRBD1 (5 bases). This CDR3 is built from 13 residues. V lost 7 bases to trimming and J lost 0 bases, with 13 bases between them. Germline values: CDR1 SQVTM, CDR2 ANQGSEA. The CDR3, as DNA: TGCAGCGCTACAGCAGGGCCCTCCTACGAGCAGTACTTC. The encoded protein is CSATAGPSYEQYF.

The rearrangement links TRBV5-6 to TRBJ1-5; D not resolved. This CDR3 is built from 14 residues. Germline V gene sequence: CDR1 SGHDT, CDR2 YYEEEE. Trimming removed 0 bases at V and 5 bases at J, with 9 bases between. CDR3 sequence: CASSLGIEDQPQHF. CDR3 DNA: TGTGCCAGCAGCTTGGGAATAGAAGATCAGCCCCAGCATTTT.

V gene TRBV5-1 combines with J gene TRBJ1-4; D call uncertain. The CDR3 loop spans 14 amino acids. The V end lost 4 bases, the J end lost 7 bases, and 14 bases lay between the germline ends. Germline-derived CDR1 and CDR2 are SGHRS and YFSETQ. CDR3 protein: CASSGPYSGEKLFF. CDR3 DNA: TGCGCCAGCAGCGGGCCCTATTCGGGTGAAAAACTGTTTTTT. Based on the CDR3 plus reference TRBV5-1 and TRBJ1-4, the full variable domain is KAGVTQTPRYLIKTRGQQVTLSCSPISGHRSVSWYQQTPGQGLQFLFEYFSETQRNKGNFPGRFSGRQFSNSRSEMNVSTLELGDSALYLCASSGPYSGEKLFFGSGTQLSVL.

The genes are TRBV7-8 and TRBJ2-1; TRBD2 agrees at 7 bases. CDR1 is SGHVS and CDR2 is FQNEAQ in the germline V gene. This CDR3 comprises 14 residues. Trimming at V came to 10 bases and at J to 5 bases, leaving 11 bases not matched to a gene. For the CDR3, the DNA is TGTGCCACACGGGACTACCAAAGAAACAATGAGCAGTTCTTC. Its protein product is CATRDYQRNNEQFF.

The chain is built from TRBV30 and TRBJ1-5; D not certain. The CDR3 totals 14 residues. Between the trimmed V and J ends, which lost 4 bases and 4 bases, there was a span of 14 bases. Germline V lookup: CDR1 GTSNPN, CDR2 SVGIG (reference sequence). CDR3 sequence: CAWTHWGGNQPQHF. The CDR3, as DNA: TGTGCCTGGACCCACTGGGGAGGGAATCAGCCCCAGCATTTT.

V gene TRBV7-2 combines with J gene TRBJ2-2; unclear D gene. The ends were cut back, 1 base at V and 6 bases at J, with 9 bases in the middle. This CDR3 has 14 amino acids. Germline CDR1 reads SGHTA; CDR2 reads FQGNSA. The CDR3 here is CASSLDPSSGELFF. The CDR3 DNA follows: TGTGCCAGCAGCTTAGACCCCAGCTCCGGGGAGCTGTTTTTT. The full variable domain, completed using reference TRBV7-2 and TRBJ2-2, is GAGVSQSPSNKVTEKGKDVELRCDPISGHTALYWYRQSLGQGLEFLIYFQGNSAPDKSGLPSDRFSAERTGGSVSTLTIQRTQQEDSAVYLCASSLDPSSGELFFGEGSRLTVL.

The chain combines TRBV7-2 with TRBJ2-7; D uncertain. Trimming took 6 bases from V and 3 from J, leaving 12 bases between them. CDR3 length equals 13 residues. The germline gives CDR1 SGHTA, CDR2 FQGNSA. The DNA of the CDR3 is TGTGCCAGCAGTACGGCTTCCAACTACGAGCAGTACTTC. Its translation is CASSTASNYEQYF.

This clone has only a few counts. This sequence joins TRBV5-6 and TRBJ2-7; 10 nucleotides agree with TRBD1. Trimming cost V 4 bases and J 4 bases; bases outside gene matches: 8. The CDR3 consists of 15 residues. From germline, CDR1 is SGHDT and CDR2 YYEEEE. The CDR3, as DNA: TGTGCCAGCAGCGCTTTACCGGGACAGGGGTACGAGCAGTACTTC. Translation gives CASSALPGQGYEQYF.

The chain is built from TRBV30 and TRBJ1-2; D is ambiguous. The germline CDR1 and CDR2 sequences are GTSNPN and SVGIG (reference sequence). CDR3 length equals 12 residues. V gave up 2 bases and J gave up 7 bases, with 11 bases separating them. The CDR3 bases are TGTGCCTGGAGTAGCAGTCTCGGTGGCTACACCTTC. This codes for CAWSSSLGGYTF.

The rearrangement links TRBV9 to TRBJ2-2; D remains ambiguous. CDR1 and CDR2 from the germline V gene are SGDLS and YYNGEE. V was cut by 3 bases and J by 1 base, with 10 bases left in between. This CDR3 region has 15 residues. The chain's CDR3 is CASSAFTENTGELFF. Written as DNA, the CDR3 is TGTGCCAGCAGCGCTTTTACAGAGAACACCGGGGAGCTGTTTTTT.

A few counts support this clone. This rearrangement joins TRBV14 to TRBJ2-1, with no clear D. CDR3 length: 12 amino acids. V was trimmed by 5 bases and J by 5 bases, leaving 7 bases between them. CDR1 and CDR2 from the germline V gene are SGHDN and FVKESK. Here the CDR3 DNA reads TGTGCCAGCAGCTACAGTCACAATGAGCAGTTCTTC. Encoded protein: CASSYSHNEQFF.

This clone was seen a single time. The rearrangement joins TRBV27 to TRBJ2-7, with TRBD1 identical over 8 bases. In germline, CDR1 is MNHEY, CDR2 SMNVEV (reference sequence). This CDR3 has 16 residues. V shed 8 bases, J shed 5 bases, and the junction held 17 bases outside the gene matches. CDR3 sequence (DNA): TGTGCCAGCTACAGTTTAGGGGGCAGGGGGCTCAACGAGCAGTACTTC. This translates into CASYSLGGRGLNEQYF.

Only a few counts were recorded for this clone. V usage is TRBV9 and J usage is TRBJ2-7; the match to TRBD1 covers 10 bases. Looked up from germline, CDR1 is SGDLS and CDR2 is YYNGEE. The CDR3 runs 14 residues. Trimming removed 3 bases from V and 2 bases from J; junction bases left unmatched: 2. The DNA for the CDR3 is TGTGCCAGCAGCGCGGGACAGGGGACCTACGAGCAGTACTTC. Translated, it gives CASSAGQGTYEQYF.

This rearrangement joins TRBV19 to TRBJ1-5; D is undetermined. The CDR3 contains 14 residues. V lost 7 bases, J lost 0 bases, and 10 bases lay in between. Germline V gene sequence: CDR1 LNHDA, CDR2 SQIVND (reference sequence). Here the CDR3 DNA reads TGTGCCAGTACCGTCACTAATAGCAATCAGCCCCAGCATTTT. Its protein product is CASTVTNSNQPQHF.

This clone occurred a few times. CDR3 sequence reads: CASSLGGFSNEQFF. The CDR3 coding sequence is TGTGCCAGCAGCTTAGGAGGGTTCTCGAATGAGCAGTTCTTC. The gene calls are TRBV7-2 and TRBJ2-1; possible D gene TRBD2, 5 bases. CDR3 length equals 14 residues. Germline CDR1 is SGHTA and CDR2 is FQGNSA. V shed 1 base and J shed 7 bases, with 11 bases lying between them.

The chain recombines TRBV25-1 with TRBJ2-5; D not resolved. This CDR3 is built from 13 residues. Trimming removed 3 bases from V and 1 base from J, with 6 bases in between. Per germline, CDR1 MGHDK and CDR2 SYGVNS. For the CDR3, the DNA is TGTGCCAGCAGTGAGAGTGGCCAAGAGACCCAGTACTTC. This codes for CASSESGQETQYF.

In this sample, this clone turned up a few times. The chain uses TRBV23-1 and TRBJ2-3; D gene ambiguous. TRBV23-1 counts as an open reading frame of uncertain function. Trimming took off 7 bases at V and 3 bases at J, with 11 bases between the two ends. The CDR3 is 13 residues long. The CDR3 is CASMQAPTDTQYF. For the CDR3, the DNA is TGCGCCAGCATGCAGGCCCCAACAGATACGCAGTATTTT.

This chain joins TRBV2 and TRBJ1-5, with TRBD1 matching 9 bases. V gave up 5 bases and J gave up 4 bases; unmatched junction bases: 3. The CDR3 runs to 14 residues. The germline CDR1 and CDR2 sequences are SNHLY and FYNNEI. The CDR3 loop reads CASSWGQGNQPQHF. In DNA, the CDR3 is TGTGCCAGCAGTTGGGGACAGGGAAATCAGCCCCAGCATTTT.

The chain has TRBV29-1 and TRBJ2-3, with TRBD1 identical over 9 bases. This CDR3 has 15 residues. V lost 6 bases to trimming and J lost 1 base; unmatched junction nucleotides: 8. Germline loops: CDR1 SQVTM, CDR2 ANQGSEA. CDR3: CSVDRGYHRTDTQYF. In DNA form, the CDR3 reads TGCAGCGTCGACAGGGGGTACCACCGCACAGATACGCAGTATTTT.

The chain employs TRBV4-1 and TRBJ2-5, with TRBD2 as a possible D gene (6 bases). V was clipped by 2 bases and J by 0 bases, with 10 bases between them. Germline V gene sequence: CDR1 MGHRA, CDR2 YSYEKL. The CDR3 loop spans 15 amino acids. CDR3 sequence (DNA): TGCGCCAGCAGCCAACGCGGGGTTAACCAAGAGACCCAGTACTTC. Translated, it gives CASSQRGVNQETQYF.

The gene calls are TRBV10-3 and TRBJ2-5; TRBD2 matches 8 bases. V shed 3 bases, J shed 0 bases, and the junction held 9 bases outside the gene matches. Per the germline V gene, CDR1 is ENHRY and CDR2 is SYGVKD. The CDR3 covers 17 residues. CDR3 in amino acids: CAISDAGGRSYQETQYF. The CDR3 DNA is TGTGCCATCAGTGATGCCGGCGGGAGGTCCTACCAAGAGACCCAGTACTTC.

The J gene is TRBJ2-7, the V gene TRBV4-3; either TRBD1 or TRBD2 may supply D (7 bases each). CDR3 size: 16 residues. V lost 1 base and J lost 2, with 15 bases in between. Germline CDR1 is LGHNA and CDR2 is YSLEER. CDR3 region: CASSQGPQGGTYEQYF. DNA of the CDR3: TGCGCCAGCAGCCAAGGTCCGCAGGGGGGGACCTACGAGCAGTACTTC.

CDR3 amino acids: CASSERRLAGGRPTEQFF. The CDR3, as DNA: TGTGCCAGCAGTGAAAGGCGGCTAGCGGGAGGCCGACCGACGGAGCAGTTCTTC. V is TRBV2 and J is TRBJ2-1; 11 nucleotides match TRBD2. This CDR3 comprises 18 residues. The V gene end was trimmed by 2 bases and the J gene end by 10 bases; junction bases not matched to a gene: 16. CDR1 SNHLY and CDR2 FYNNEI come from the germline V gene.